This record covers a single T cell receptor beta chain. Germline assignment: CDR1 LGHNA and CDR2 YNFKEQ. The V and J ends lost 4 bases and 5 bases, in that order; junction bases with no gene match: 3. The CDR3 length is 15 residues. Sequenced by immunoSEQ multiplex PCR; TCRdb stores in-frame clones only, minus some. This sample has 250,000 to 400,000 clones, with 85% to 90% found just once. The data are from a study of blood T cell repertoires in COVID-19. Seattle participants joined during active infection and were tracked over time. The chain joins TRBV4-2 to TRBJ2-5; 14 nucleotides match TRBD2. The sample was peripheral blood. The receptor was isolated from a woman in her 30s with COVID-19, enrolled during active disease. CDR3 DNA sequence: TGTGCCAGCAGCCCGACTAGCGGGAGGGATGAGACCCAGTACTTC. Translation: CASSPTSGRDETQYF.